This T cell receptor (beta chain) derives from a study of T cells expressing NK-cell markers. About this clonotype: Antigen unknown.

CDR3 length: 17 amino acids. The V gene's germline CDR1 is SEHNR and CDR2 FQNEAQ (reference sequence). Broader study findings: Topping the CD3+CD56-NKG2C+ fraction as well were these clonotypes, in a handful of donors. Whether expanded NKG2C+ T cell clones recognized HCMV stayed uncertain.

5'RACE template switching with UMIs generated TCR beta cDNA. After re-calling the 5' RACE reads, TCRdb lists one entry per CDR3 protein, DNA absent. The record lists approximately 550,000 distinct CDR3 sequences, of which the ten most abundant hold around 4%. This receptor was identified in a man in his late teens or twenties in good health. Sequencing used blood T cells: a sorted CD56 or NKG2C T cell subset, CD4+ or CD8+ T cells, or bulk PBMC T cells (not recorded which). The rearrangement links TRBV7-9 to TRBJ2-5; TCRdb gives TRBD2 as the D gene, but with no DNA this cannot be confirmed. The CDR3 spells CASSLRLAGFQQETQYF.